This T cell receptor (beta chain) was sequenced for a study of blood T cell repertoires in COVID-19. Overall study context: Sources were T cells, B-cell-depleted T cells, or PBMCs; the material itself was cDNA or gDNA.

The sample holds one count of this clone. Per the original methods: Reference gene primer amplification yielded estimated nucleated cell counts. TCRdb keeps only in-frame clones here, not all; method: immunoSEQ multiplex PCR. For V, J and clone size, that table is used; D and trimming come from the DNA. The table has hundreds of thousands of clones, roughly 89% seen once; the top ten hold over 1.1%. Material for sequencing was peripheral blood. This receptor was obtained from a young woman with active or convalescent COVID-19.

Here the CDR3 reads CAISEPGGGSYNEQFF. In nucleotides, the CDR3 is TGTGCCATCAGTGAACCGGGCGGGGGGTCATACAATGAGCAGTTCTTC. The chain is built from TRBV10-3 and TRBJ2-1; 8 bases are shared with TRBD2. The CDR3 has 16 amino acids. The V gene's germline CDR1 is ENHRY and CDR2 SYGVKD. V lost 3 bases and J lost 4; bases outside the gene matches: 8.